A single sample is the source of the 18 T cell receptor beta chains below, sequenced in a study of CD8+ T cells in alopecia areata (dated by TCRdb to 2016 to 2018). The sample's time point label, in plain terms: baseline before oral tofacitinib. The receptor library was made with the immunoSEQ multiplex PCR assay. To provide template for TCR sequencing, every sample had RNA extracted and reverse transcribed into cDNA. TCRdb took this table from immuneACCESS and kept in-frame rearrangements with V and J called. Such tables lack part of the clones; where checked against another copy, unresolved V genes explain under half of the gap, and the rest is unexplained. The sample table records 200,000 or so clones; about 60% of these occur just once. The top ten clonotypes cover under 0.5% of the sample. The sample here was CD4+ T cells sorted from blood, taken at week 0. The receptors were gathered from a human donor with alopecia areata.

This sequence joins TRBV5-1 and TRBJ1-6; 7 nucleotides line up with TRBD1. V shed 4 bases and J 8 bases; nucleotides not matched to a gene: 6. The germline gives CDR1 SGHRS, CDR2 YFSETQ. The CDR3 has 14 amino acids. In DNA form, the CDR3 reads TGCGCCAGCAGCGCAGACAGGGAGGATTCACCCCTCCACTTT. Residues: CASSADREDSPLHF.

The chain employs TRBV7-2 and TRBJ2-1; 11 nucleotides agree with TRBD2. Germline CDR1 reads SGHTA; CDR2 reads FQGNSA. The CDR3 is 15 amino acids. J gave up 1 base and V 8 bases, and 4 bases lay outside the gene matches. CDR3 in amino acids: CASGTSGSSYNEQFF. CDR3 DNA sequence: TGTGCCAGCGGAACTAGCGGGAGTTCCTACAATGAGCAGTTCTTC.

In its sample, this clone was seen once. The chain employs TRBV28 and TRBJ2-7; D not certain. V lost 3 bases to trimming and J lost 2 bases, with 5 bases between them. Germline loops: CDR1 MDHEN, CDR2 SYDVKM. The CDR3 loop spans 12 amino acids. CDR3: CASSLAPYEQYF. The CDR3 nucleotides are TGTGCCAGCAGTTTGGCCCCCTACGAGCAGTACTTC.

This chain connects TRBV7-8 to TRBJ2-3; 11 bases agree with TRBD2. CDR1 is SGHVS, CDR2 FQNEAQ, per germline. The length of the CDR3 is 17 residues. V was pared by 5 bases and J by 0 bases, with 7 bases of the junction left unmatched. In DNA form, the CDR3 reads TGTGCCAGCAGCCCACGACTAGCGGGGCAGAGCACAGATACGCAGTATTTT. Its translation: CASSPRLAGQSTDTQYF. The full variable domain, rest sourced from reference TRBV7-8 and TRBJ2-3, is GAGVSQSPRYKVAKRGQDVALRCDPISGHVSLFWYQQALGQGPEFLTYFQNEAQLDKSGLPSDRFFAERPEGSVSTLKIQRTQQEDSAVYLCASSPRLAGQSTDTQYFGPGTRLTVL.

This clone was recorded once. The chain combines TRBV6-5 with TRBJ2-7; D possibly uses TRBD1 or TRBD2 (5 bases each). This CDR3 is 16 amino acids long. Between the trimmed V and J ends, which lost 4 bases and 0 bases, there was a span of 16 bases. Germline CDR1 is MNHEY and CDR2 is SVGAGI. Here the CDR3 DNA reads TGTGCCAGCAGTTCCTCGGGACGGCGGGTCTCCTACGAGCAGTACTTC. Protein product: CASSSSGRRVSYEQYF.

This sequence joins TRBV7-9 and TRBJ2-3, with D perhaps assigned TRBD1 or TRBD2 (5 bases each). Germline V gene lookup returns CDR1 SEHNR and CDR2 FQNEAQ (reference sequence). V was shortened by 8 bases and J by 0 bases, with 9 bases between the two germline ends. The CDR3 totals 13 residues. As DNA, the CDR3 is TGTGCCAGCCGACGGGACAGCACAGATACGCAGTATTTT. Translated: CASRRDSTDTQYF.

In its sample, this clone was seen a few times. This chain connects TRBV7-2 to TRBJ2-1; D perhaps matches TRBD1 (6 bases). Trimming pared 0 bases from V and 2 bases from J, leaving 8 bases between. The CDR3 totals 15 residues. Germline V gene sequence: CDR1 SGHTA, CDR2 FQGNSA. In DNA form, the CDR3 reads TGTGCCAGCAGCTTAGCTAGGACAGCCTACAATGAGCAGTTCTTC. Amino acids: CASSLARTAYNEQFF.

This clone was seen a few times. The V and J genes are TRBV19 and TRBJ1-1, with a tentative D call TRBD1 (6 bases). The CDR3 runs 15 residues. V dropped 2 bases and J dropped 3 bases, with 13 bases sitting between them. Germline V gene data show CDR1 as LNHDA and CDR2 as SQIVND (reference sequence). Here the CDR3 DNA reads TGTGCCAGTAGTATACAGGGGCGGCCGGACACTGAAGCTTTCTTT. Translated: CASSIQGRPDTEAFF.

The rearrangement joins TRBV6-6 to TRBJ1-6, with D possibly TRBD1 on 6 matching bases. The CDR3 extends over 16 amino acids. CDR1 is MNHNY and CDR2 is SVGAGI in the germline V gene (reference sequence). V was cut by 6 bases and J by 5 bases, with 17 bases left in between. The CDR3: CASSRTTGTNNSPLHF. In nucleotides, the CDR3 is TGTGCCAGCAGCAGGACAACAGGGACGAATAATTCACCCCTCCACTTT.

The DNA of the CDR3 is TGTGCCAGCAGCTTAGTGGCGGGAGGGCCCTCCGAGCAGTACTTC. Its protein is CASSLVAGGPSEQYF. The V call is TRBV7-9, the J call TRBJ2-7; 9 positions match TRBD2. There are 15 residues in the CDR3. The germline CDR1 and CDR2 sequences are SEHNR and FQNEAQ (reference sequence). J was trimmed by 6 bases and V by 1 base; bases with no gene match: 7.

This clone was detected a few times. The chain couples TRBV7-2 to TRBJ2-7; no firm D call. Trimming pared 5 bases from V and 4 bases from J, leaving 9 bases between. Germline CDR1 is SGHTA and CDR2 is FQGNSA. The CDR3 contains 12 residues. CDR3 loop: CASSPYLYEQYF. DNA of the CDR3: TGTGCCAGCAGCCCCTACTTATACGAGCAGTACTTC.

The chain carries TRBV21-1 and TRBJ1-1. TRBV21-1 is noted as a pseudogene. The CDR3 length is 11 residues. This CDR3 is CASVRYTEAFF. CDR3 sequence (DNA): TGTGCCAGCGTTCGTTACACTGAAGCTTTCTTT.

The genes are TRBV6-1 and TRBJ2-5; D not certain. The V gene's germline CDR1 is MNHNS and CDR2 SASEGT. This CDR3 contains 12 residues. Between the trimmed V and J ends, which lost 7 bases and 5 bases, there was a span of 11 bases. The CDR3 DNA sequence: TGTGCCAGCACCCTCAGCGTGGAGACCCAGTACTTC. Its protein is CASTLSVETQYF.

The V call is TRBV4-1, the J call TRBJ1-5; TRBD1 agrees at 9 bases. CDR1 is MGHRA, CDR2 YSYEKL, per germline. J was trimmed by 6 bases and V by 4 bases; bases with no gene match: 7. This CDR3 comprises 15 residues. Here the CDR3 reads CASSLRGQGSQPQHF. The CDR3 nucleotides read TGCGCCAGCAGCCTACGGGGACAGGGAAGTCAGCCCCAGCATTTT.

The CDR3 spells CASRDRGTDTQYF. CDR3 nucleotide sequence: TGTGCCAGCAGGGACAGGGGCACAGATACGCAGTATTTT. The rearrangement joins TRBV6-6 to TRBJ2-3; 8 bases map to TRBD1. Germline CDR1 MNHNY, CDR2 SVGAGI (reference sequence). The CDR3 is made up of 13 amino acids. Trimming at V came to 6 bases and at J to 1 base, leaving 0 bases not matched to a gene.

This clone has ten or more counts. This rearrangement joins TRBV29-1 to TRBJ1-1; tentative D call: TRBD1 (5 bases). The CDR3 has 13 residues. Per the germline V gene, CDR1 is SQVTM and CDR2 is ANQGSEA. Trimming pared 8 bases from V and 4 bases from J, leaving 17 bases between. In nucleotides, the CDR3 is TGCAGCCCCTGGGGGACCGGTGGCACTGAAGCTTTCTTT. It encodes CSPWGTGGTEAFF.

On this clone: Different DNA sequences within this sample yield the same CDR3. The genes are TRBV7-3 and TRBJ2-2, with D uncertain. The CDR3 has 12 residues. CDR1 is SGHTA, CDR2 FQGTGA, per germline. V lost 4 bases, J lost 2 bases, and 2 bases lay in between. CDR3 loop: CASSSNTGELFF. In nucleotides, the CDR3 is TGTGCCAGCAGCTCTAACACCGGGGAGCTGTTTTTT.

The genes are TRBV30 and TRBJ1-2; D ambiguous. The CDR3 is made up of 12 amino acids. V lost 4 bases to trimming and J lost 6 bases, with 12 bases between them. CDR1 is GTSNPN and CDR2 is SVGIG in the germline V gene (reference sequence). Written as DNA, the CDR3 is TGTGCCTGGACGGCGACTGGGGATGGCTACACCTTC. The encoded protein is CAWTATGDGYTF.